The 14 T cell receptor beta chains below all came from one sample that was sequenced in a study of regulatory T cells in long-lasting Graves disease. Time point given: newly diagnosed GD, antithyroid drugs for less than 3 months. RNA extracted from PBMCs served as the sequencing template. iRepertoire HTBI primers and Arm-PCR of CDR3 regions built TCR beta libraries. One entry per CDR3 protein results from TCRdb running MiXCR on the multiplex PCR reads. The sample comprises 350,000 to 500,000 distinct CDR3 sequences, roughly 17% of which are singletons, and about 10% rests with the top ten. In addition, the sample was reused for a study of T cells in Graves' hyperthyroidism and ophthalmopathy.

Specimen: peripheral blood mononuclear cells (PBMCs), collected at new diagnosis, from a patient treated with antithyroid drugs. All receptors come from a woman aged 30 to 39 with Graves disease.

This clonotype appeared a single time. The chain carries TRBV20-1 and TRBJ2-1, with 13 bases that match TRBD2. V shed 6 bases, J shed 14 bases, and the junction held 10 bases outside the gene matches. The CDR3 consists of 13 residues. Looked up from germline, CDR1 is DFQATT and CDR2 is SNEGSKA (reference sequence). CDR3 in amino acids: CSATGLAGAGEFF. DNA of the CDR3: TGCAGTGCAACCGGACTAGCGGGAGCGGGTGAGTTCTTC.

This clonotype was picked up many times. The chain combines TRBV10-3 with TRBJ2-1; 11 bases agree with TRBD2. This CDR3 spans 16 amino acids. With 6 bases clipped from V and 6 bases from J, the junction kept 10 bases outside the gene matches. Germline V lookup: CDR1 ENHRY, CDR2 SYGVKD. The DNA of the CDR3 is TGTGCCATCAGGGGGACTAGCGGAGCCCTGCCCAATGAGCAGTTCTTC. Translated: CAIRGTSGALPNEQFF.

The V call is TRBV10-2, the J call TRBJ2-2, with a tentative D call TRBD2 (5 bases). Trimming stripped 0 bases from V and 5 bases from J, with 7 bases between. The CDR3 covers 14 residues. Germline CDR1 is WSHSY and CDR2 is SAAADI. The CDR3 bases are TGCGCCAGCAGTGAGTCTAGCGTGACCGGGGAGCTGTTTTTT. Translated: CASSESSVTGELFF.

This clonotype was seen repeatedly, ten times or more. The rearrangement joins TRBV3-1 to TRBJ2-7; D is ambiguous. The V and J ends lost 0 bases and 2 bases respectively, with 17 bases between them. The CDR3 has 17 residues. Per the germline V gene, CDR1 is LGHDT and CDR2 is YNNKEL (reference sequence). The chain's CDR3 is CASSQDLAQVGAYEQYF. Here the CDR3 DNA reads TGTGCCAGCAGCCAAGATCTGGCCCAGGTAGGCGCCTACGAGCAGTACTTC.

The V call is TRBV11-2, the J call TRBJ2-1, with a tentative D call TRBD2 (6 bases). The germline V gene encodes CDR1 SGHAT and CDR2 FQNNGV. The CDR3 totals 15 residues. Trimming left V 5 bases short and J 7 bases short, with 18 bases between. The CDR3 region is CASSPPWGVGNEQFF. DNA of the CDR3: TGTGCCAGCAGCCCCCCTTGGGGGGTGGGGAATGAGCAGTTCTTC.

This clonotype was seen repeatedly, ten times or more. As DNA, the CDR3 is TGTGCCAGCAACTGGGGGGGCCGGTCCTATGGCTACACCTTC. Encoded protein: CASNWGGRSYGYTF. This chain connects TRBV12-3 or TRBV12-4 to TRBJ1-2, with D tentatively TRBD1 (6 bases). This CDR3 is built from 14 residues. V was trimmed by 7 bases and J by 4 bases, leaving 16 bases between them.

This clonotype was counted between two and nine times. This chain connects TRBV29-1 to TRBJ1-2; no definite D call. Germline loops: CDR1 SQVTM, CDR2 ANQGSEA. The CDR3 loop spans 10 amino acids. Trimming stripped 0 bases from V and 7 bases from J, with 3 bases between. CDR3 sequence: CSVEDPGYTF. The CDR3 coding sequence is TGCAGCGTTGAAGATCCTGGCTACACCTTC.

This clonotype showed up many times. The CDR3 reads CASSVAYLTGELFF. The CDR3, as DNA: TGTGCCAGCAGCGTGGCCTACCTCACCGGGGAGCTGTTTTTT. The chain uses TRBV7-2 and TRBJ2-2, with D uncertain. V shed 5 bases and J shed 4 bases, with 11 bases lying between them. Germline V gene data show CDR1 as SGHTA and CDR2 as FQGNSA. The CDR3 is 14 amino acids.

At least ten counts were recorded for this clonotype. CDR3 sequence reads: CASSTTGTGLKETQYF. In DNA form, the CDR3 reads TGTGCCAGCAGCACAACCGGGACAGGGTTGAAGGAGACCCAGTACTTC. V gene TRBV12-3 or TRBV12-4 combines with J gene TRBJ2-5, with 9 bases lining up with TRBD1. The CDR3 runs to 16 residues. V lost 6 bases and J lost 5; bases outside the gene matches: 13.

This chain uses TRBV5-1 with TRBJ2-2, with 9 nucleotides matching TRBD2. The germline V gene encodes CDR1 SGHRS and CDR2 YFSETQ. Trimming cost V 0 bases and J 7 bases; bases outside gene matches: 7. This CDR3 region has 16 residues. For the CDR3, the DNA is TGCGCCAGCAGCTTGGATAGCGGGAGAGTGGTCGGGGAGCTGTTTTTT. It codes for CASSLDSGRVVGELFF.

This clonotype was seen ten or more times. The V and J genes are TRBV7-3 and TRBJ2-5; no firm D call. Germline CDR1 and CDR2: SGHTA and FQGTGA. The length of the CDR3 is 14 residues. Trimming removed 2 bases at V and 4 bases at J, with 11 bases between. The CDR3 protein is CASSLQPGLETQYF. As DNA, the CDR3 is TGTGCCAGCAGCTTACAACCGGGTTTAGAGACCCAGTACTTC.

This clonotype has at least ten counts. J is TRBJ2-3 and V is TRBV9, with 7 bases identical to TRBD2. Germline V gene lookup returns CDR1 SGDLS and CDR2 YYNGEE. With 2 bases clipped from V and 4 bases from J, the junction kept 7 bases outside the gene matches. The CDR3 length is 15 residues. For the CDR3, the DNA is TGTGCCAGCAGCGTCAGGGAGGGTGGCGCAGATACGCAGTATTTT. Its protein is CASSVREGGADTQYF. The whole variable domain, remainder taken from reference TRBV9 and TRBJ2-3, is DSGVTQTPKHLITATGQRVTLRCSPRSGDLSVYWYQQSLDQGLQFLIQYYNGEERAKGNILERFSAQQFPDLHSELNLSSLELGDSALYFCASSVREGGADTQYFGPGTRLTVL.

There are many counts of this clonotype. The chain links TRBV29-1 to TRBJ2-7; TRBD1 might be the D (7 bases). Germline lookup yields CDR1 SQVTM and CDR2 ANQGSEA. Between the trimmed V and J ends, which lost 7 bases and 3 bases, there was a span of 16 bases. CDR3 length equals 13 residues. DNA of the CDR3: TGCAGCGCCGGCGGGAACAGGGGCTACGAGCAGTACTTC. It specifies CSAGGNRGYEQYF.

This clonotype was counted between two and nine times. One base away lies a much larger clone, so this may be a sequencing read error. The chain links TRBV20-1 to TRBJ2-3, with D possibly TRBD2 on 7 matching bases. This CDR3 is built from 16 residues. Germline V CDR1 and CDR2: DFQATT, SNEGSKA (reference sequence). In nucleotides, the CDR3 is TGCAGTGCAATATCTAGCGCCCGGGGGGCCAGGAATGAGCAGTCCTTC. It encodes CSAISSARGARNEQSF.